The next 9 T cell receptor beta chains were all read from a single sample in a study of a mutant IDH1 vaccine in newly diagnosed glioma. Repertoires were generated with immunoSEQ multiplex PCR, while TCRdb's copy carries only in-frame clones and drops some. The table lists almost 85,000 clones, 65% to 90% of them singletons. The time point here: week 23, last vaccination. Vaccination comprised doses that each held 300 ug of mutant IDH1 20-mer peptide, plus topical imiquimod. Their antigens are not known. The sequenced sample was PBMCs, obtained from a glioma patient whose treatment included an IDH1 peptide vaccine. All receptors come from a man under 40 with glioma. Some clones in this sample may be carry-over from other donors' samples.

The rearrangement uses TRBV28 and TRBJ1-3, with D possibly being TRBD1 (5 bases). In germline, CDR1 is MDHEN, CDR2 SYDVKM. CDR3 length equals 15 residues. With 2 bases removed from V and 4 bases from J, the gap between germline ends came to 12 bases. CDR3 region: CASSLGTAGGNTIYF. CDR3 nucleotide sequence: TGTGCCAGCAGTTTAGGGACGGCCGGAGGAAACACCATATATTTT.

This chain links TRBV11-3 with TRBJ2-7; D is unresolved. Germline V gives CDR1 SGHNT, CDR2 YENEEA. This CDR3 comprises 14 residues. V gave up 2 bases and J gave up 0 bases, with 8 bases separating them. In nucleotides, the CDR3 is TGTGCCAGCAGCTTAAACCAGCTCTCCTACGAGCAGTACTTC. Its protein is CASSLNQLSYEQYF.

Regarding this clone: The conserved closing phenylalanine or tryptophan is absent in this CDR3, likely reflecting a read error. It is unclear where the CDR3 begins or ends on the DNA, so no DNA is shown, and the CDR3 is as TCRdb lists it. The chain recombines TRBV6-1 with TRBJ1-4; the D segment call TRBD1 is taken from the table without a DNA check. Termini included, the CDR3 measures 15 amino acids. Germline CDR1 reads MNHNS; CDR2 reads SASEGT. Here the CDR3 reads CASSEDRTSTGPVIL.

The V and J genes are TRBV27 and TRBJ2-7; 7 positions agree with TRBD1. The CDR3 is 11 amino acids. CDR1 is MNHEY, CDR2 SMNVEV, per germline (reference sequence). J lost 4 bases, V lost 6 bases, and 0 bases had no gene match. The CDR3 coding sequence is TGTGCCAGCAGCAGGGGGTACGAGCAGTACTTC. Protein: CASSRGYEQYF.

Details on this clone: The junction differs from germline at one of its ends, possibly a read error. The V call is TRBV2, the J call TRBJ2-3; 9 nucleotides match TRBD2. CDR3 length: 12 amino acids. Germline values: CDR1 SNHLY, CDR2 FYNNEI. The DNA for the CDR3 is TGTGCCAGCATGAGGGAAGCGGGGGGACCACCCTTT. Protein sequence: CASMREAGGPPF.

A few counts support this clone. The chain joins TRBV5-4 to TRBJ2-4; D unclear. This CDR3 is built from 17 residues. Germline V gene sequence: CDR1 SGHNT, CDR2 YYREEE (reference sequence). Deletions cut 1 base from V and 0 bases from J, with 14 bases between. The CDR3 coding sequence is TGTGCCAGCAGCTTGTATTCTAACAGCCTAGCCAAAAACATTCAGTACTTC. Translated, it gives CASSLYSNSLAKNIQYF. Combining the CDR3 with reference TRBV5-4 and TRBJ2-4 gives the whole variable domain ETGVTQSPTHLIKTRGQQVTLRCSSQSGHNTVSWYQQALGQGPQFIFQYYREEENGRGNFPPRFSGLQFPNYSSELNVNALELDDSALYLCASSLYSNSLAKNIQYFGAGTRLSVL.

V gene TRBV10-3 combines with J gene TRBJ2-7, with 8 bases that match TRBD1. This CDR3 comprises 16 residues. With 0 bases clipped from V and 5 bases from J, the junction kept 9 bases outside the gene matches. CDR1 is ENHRY and CDR2 is SYGVKD in the germline V gene. The CDR3 here is CAISESEDRAVDEQYF. In DNA, the CDR3 is TGTGCCATCAGTGAGTCTGAGGACAGGGCGGTTGACGAGCAGTACTTC.

The rearrangement joins TRBV2 to TRBJ1-2, with a possible D match to TRBD1 (6 bases). CDR1 is SNHLY, CDR2 FYNNEI, per germline. The length of the CDR3 is 13 residues. V was cut by 6 bases and J by 3 bases, with 11 bases left in between. The CDR3 spells CASSGGQDYGYTF. The DNA for the CDR3 is TGTGCCAGCAGCGGGGGGCAAGACTATGGCTACACCTTC.

Only a few counts were recorded for this clone. The rearrangement uses TRBV19 and TRBJ2-1, with 11 bases identical to TRBD2. Germline assignment: CDR1 LNHDA and CDR2 SQIVND (reference sequence). With 8 bases clipped from V and 9 bases from J, the junction kept 12 bases outside the gene matches. The CDR3 has 15 residues. The CDR3 DNA follows: TGTGCCAGTCAACCGGGACTAGCGGAGGGGGTTGAGCAGTTCTTC. Its translation: CASQPGLAEGVEQFF.